These 32 T cell receptor beta chains were sequenced from one sample in a study of T-cell memory formation after mild COVID-19. Using its own MiXCR run on the 5' RACE reads, TCRdb lists one record per CDR3 protein. This sample has 200,000 to 250,000 distinct CDR3 sequences, with around 15% found just once. Sequenced input: PBMCs or a T cell subset sorted from them (not recorded which). The receptors come from a man between 18 and 35 years old who had mild COVID-19 (a few samples of this study predate the infection). Cell type and time point are not known.

CDR3 in DNA: TGTGCCAGCAGCTTCTTCCGGGGCCAAAGGGGGACTTTCTTT. The encoded protein is CASSFFRGQRGTFF. The chain employs TRBV3-1 and TRBJ1-1; possibly TRBD1 for D (6 bases). V lost 5 bases, J lost 12 bases, and 22 bases lay in between. The CDR3 is 14 residues long. CDR1 is LGHDT, CDR2 YNNKEL, per germline (reference sequence).

V is TRBV12-3 or TRBV12-4 and J is TRBJ1-1; D is possibly TRBD1 (5 bases). V lost 6 bases to trimming and J lost 0 bases, with 11 bases between them. The CDR3 runs to 14 residues. The CDR3 DNA reads as TGTGCCAGCAGGACACAGGTGATGAACACTGAAGCTTTCTTT. Translated: CASRTQVMNTEAFF.

This clonotype has a handful of counts. This chain joins TRBV7-2 and TRBJ2-7; a weak D match, TRBD2 (6 bases). Germline V lookup: CDR1 SGHTA, CDR2 FQGNSA. With 5 bases removed from V and 4 bases from J, the gap between germline ends came to 12 bases. The CDR3 runs 13 residues. The CDR3 reads CASSPLADYEQYF. DNA of the CDR3: TGTGCCAGCAGCCCATTAGCGGATTACGAGCAGTACTTC.

The chain employs TRBV12-3 or TRBV12-4 and TRBJ2-7; D is unresolved. The CDR3 runs to 13 residues. V was trimmed by 2 bases and J by 0 bases, leaving 5 bases between them. CDR3 amino acids: CASSLLPSYEQYF. The DNA of the CDR3 is TGTGCCAGCAGTTTACTCCCCTCCTACGAGCAGTACTTC.

This clonotype was seen a few times. J is TRBJ1-2 and V is TRBV5-1; D ambiguous. This CDR3 spans 14 amino acids. Germline CDR1 SGHRS, CDR2 YFSETQ. Trimming removed 4 bases from V and 1 base from J, with 11 bases in between. DNA of the CDR3: TGCGCCAGCAGCCTCTACGTGGGTAACTATGGCTACACCTTC. This codes for CASSLYVGNYGYTF. Complete variable domain (other parts from reference TRBV5-1 and TRBJ1-2): KAGVTQTPRYLIKTRGQQVTLSCSPISGHRSVSWYQQTPGQGLQFLFEYFSETQRNKGNFPGRFSGRQFSNSRSEMNVSTLELGDSALYLCASSLYVGNYGYTFGSGTRLTVV.

The CDR3 coding sequence is TGCGCCAGCAGCCAAGATCTCAGGGGAAACATTCAGTACTTC. Its translation is CASSQDLRGNIQYF. This chain links TRBV4-3 with TRBJ2-4; D perhaps matches TRBD1 (6 bases). The CDR3 sequence is 14 residues long. V shed 0 bases and J shed 6 bases, with 9 bases lying between them. The germline CDR1 and CDR2 sequences are LGHNA and YSLEER.

This clonotype was detected a few times. The chain is built from TRBV4-1 and TRBJ1-2; D gene uncertain. The V end was cut by 4 bases, the J end by 0 bases, with 18 bases between. Germline values: CDR1 MGHRA, CDR2 YSYEKL. The CDR3 runs 17 residues. DNA of the CDR3: TGCGCCAGCAGCCCCCCAGGAAGGGCGAGAGCTAACTATGGCTACACCTTC. Translation: CASSPPGRARANYGYTF.

CDR3 region: CASSLGGGNYNEQFF. DNA of the CDR3: TGCGCCAGCAGCTTGGGAGGGGGAAATTACAATGAGCAGTTCTTC. V and J are TRBV5-1 and TRBJ2-1; maybe TRBD1 (6 bases). The CDR3 contains 15 residues. Germline CDR1 reads SGHRS; CDR2 reads YFSETQ. The V end was cut by 0 bases, the J end by 4 bases, with 11 bases between.

This clonotype has only a few counts. This chain connects TRBV5-1 to TRBJ2-2; D is uncertain. The germline V and J ends were trimmed by 0 bases and 8 bases, with 5 bases remaining between them. The CDR3 consists of 12 residues. CDR1 and CDR2 from the germline V gene are SGHRS and YFSETQ. The CDR3 sequence is CASSLAEGELFF. CDR3 in DNA: TGCGCCAGCAGCTTGGCGGAGGGGGAGCTGTTTTTT. Supplemented by reference TRBV5-1 and TRBJ2-2, the full variable domain reads KAGVTQTPRYLIKTRGQQVTLSCSPISGHRSVSWYQQTPGQGLQFLFEYFSETQRNKGNFPGRFSGRQFSNSRSEMNVSTLELGDSALYLCASSLAEGELFFGEGSRLTVL.

CDR3 protein: CASSSPLAAQETQYF. In DNA form, the CDR3 reads TGTGCCAGCAGTTCCCCCCTGGCGGCTCAAGAGACCCAGTACTTC. This chain links TRBV6-2 or TRBV6-3 with TRBJ2-5; D gene uncertain. The V and J ends lost 4 bases and 2 bases respectively, with 14 bases between them. The CDR3 is 15 amino acids. Germline V gene sequence: CDR1 MNHEY, CDR2 SVGEGT.

This rearrangement joins TRBV7-9 to TRBJ2-5; 8 bases are shared with TRBD1. In germline, CDR1 is SEHNR, CDR2 FQNEAQ (reference sequence). The CDR3 is made up of 13 amino acids. The J segment lost 5 bases and the V segment lost 5 bases, leaving 4 bases of the junction unmatched. CDR3 protein: CASSRDRPETQYF. CDR3 DNA sequence: TGTGCCAGCAGCCGGGACAGGCCGGAGACCCAGTACTTC.

This chain connects TRBV19 to TRBJ1-2; the match to TRBD1 covers 7 bases. Trimming cost V 3 bases and J 14 bases; bases outside gene matches: 12. The CDR3 is made up of 13 amino acids. The germline CDR1 and CDR2 sequences are LNHDA and SQIVND (reference sequence). In DNA form, the CDR3 reads TGTGCCAGTAGTATTGAACAGGGGAAGAAAAGGACCTTC. Translation gives CASSIEQGKKRTF.

This clonotype was seen a handful of times. The rearrangement uses TRBV5-1 and TRBJ2-5; the match to TRBD2 covers 8 bases. With 1 base clipped from V and 2 bases from J, the junction kept 7 bases outside the gene matches. Germline loops: CDR1 SGHRS, CDR2 YFSETQ. The CDR3 contains 16 residues. Here the CDR3 DNA reads TGCGCCAGCAGCTTGCGGTCGGGGGGGCGGCAAGAGACCCAGTACTTC. Its protein is CASSLRSGGRQETQYF.

The chain joins TRBV28 to TRBJ2-5, with a weak D call TRBD1 (5 bases). The V gene's germline CDR1 is MDHEN and CDR2 SYDVKM. This CDR3 is built from 15 residues. V shed 6 bases and J shed 2 bases, with 16 bases lying between them. The CDR3, as DNA: TGTGCCAGCAGCCAAACAGGTCACGGTCAAGAGACCCAGTACTTC. Translating it yields CASSQTGHGQETQYF.

The chain carries TRBV7-9 and TRBJ2-3, with D hard to call. CDR1 is SEHNR, CDR2 FQNEAQ, per germline (reference sequence). This CDR3 spans 11 amino acids. The V end lost 7 bases, the J end lost 5 bases, and 7 bases lay between the germline ends. The CDR3 DNA reads as TGTGCCAGCAAAGGCCAAGATACGCAGTATTTT. Residues: CASKGQDTQYF.

The gene calls are TRBV6-1 and TRBJ1-5, with 7 bases that match TRBD1. Trimming removed 6 bases from V and 5 bases from J; junction bases left unmatched: 10. The V gene's germline CDR1 is MNHNS and CDR2 SASEGT. The CDR3 covers 15 residues. The CDR3 DNA is TGTGCCAGCAGCTCAGGACAGGTGAACTATCAGCCCCAGCATTTT. This codes for CASSSGQVNYQPQHF.

In its sample, this clonotype was seen a few times. The V and J genes are TRBV12-3 or TRBV12-4 and TRBJ1-6; D possibly corresponds to TRBD1 (5 bases). The CDR3 runs to 15 residues. Trimming pared 7 bases from V and 5 bases from J, leaving 15 bases between. This CDR3 is CASTLGGGNNSPLHF. CDR3 DNA: TGTGCCAGCACCCTTGGGGGGGGGAATAATTCACCCCTCCACTTT.

The chain links TRBV2 to TRBJ2-3; 9 positions match TRBD1. This CDR3 has 13 amino acids. Trimming at V came to 7 bases and at J to 3 bases, leaving 2 bases not matched to a gene. The V gene's germline CDR1 is SNHLY and CDR2 FYNNEI. CDR3 sequence: CASNGQGTDTQYF. The CDR3 DNA follows: TGTGCCAGCAACGGACAGGGGACAGATACGCAGTATTTT.

This clonotype was seen many times. The chain uses TRBV9 and TRBJ2-3; TRBD2 agrees at 8 bases. This CDR3 has 14 residues. The V gene end was trimmed by 3 bases and the J gene end by 1 base; junction bases not matched to a gene: 1. Germline values: CDR1 SGDLS, CDR2 YYNGEE. CDR3 sequence: CASSATSGTDTQYF. DNA for the CDR3: TGTGCCAGCAGCGCGACTAGCGGCACAGATACGCAGTATTTT.

This clonotype was seen repeatedly, ten times or more. This chain uses TRBV24-1 with TRBJ2-3; 8 nucleotides match TRBD1. Germline V lookup: CDR1 KGHDR, CDR2 SFDVKD. V gave up 5 bases and J gave up 2 bases; unmatched junction bases: 2. The CDR3 covers 14 residues. The CDR3 DNA is TGTGCCACCAGTGGGGACAGGACCACAGATACGCAGTATTTT. It specifies CATSGDRTTDTQYF.

This clonotype showed up many times. The chain has TRBV7-2 and TRBJ2-5; either TRBD1 or TRBD2 may supply D (5 bases each). This CDR3 is built from 14 residues. Germline CDR1 reads SGHTA; CDR2 reads FQGNSA. V lost 3 bases and J 5 bases, leaving 13 bases between the germline ends. CDR3 coding DNA: TGTGCCAGCAGCTTGGGGGACCCCCGGGAGACCCAGTACTTC. It encodes CASSLGDPRETQYF.

The chain carries TRBV12-3 or TRBV12-4 and TRBJ1-2; a weak D match, TRBD1 (5 bases). V gave up 3 bases and J gave up 8 bases, with 16 bases separating them. The CDR3 totals 14 residues. For the CDR3, the DNA is TGTGCCAGCAGTTTTCAGGGCCCTGATAACGGCTACACCTTC. The encoded protein is CASSFQGPDNGYTF.

This clonotype appeared a few times. The chain uses TRBV28 and TRBJ1-1, with D hard to call. This CDR3 is built from 12 residues. The germline V and J ends were trimmed by 8 bases and 3 bases, with 10 bases remaining between them. Germline CDR1 reads MDHEN; CDR2 reads SYDVKM. In nucleotides, the CDR3 is TGTGCCAGCGGGCGGGCGGACACTGAAGCTTTCTTT. Residues: CASGRADTEAFF.

This clonotype was seen only a few times. The J gene is TRBJ2-7, the V gene TRBV20-1, with TRBD1 identical over 8 bases. The V segment lost 3 bases and the J segment 5 bases; nucleotides outside the gene matches: 3. CDR3 length: 12 amino acids. Per the germline V gene, CDR1 is DFQATT and CDR2 is SNEGSKA (reference sequence). The CDR3 nucleotides are TGCAGTGCTAGCGGACAGGGCGACGAGCAGTACTTC. It yields the protein CSASGQGDEQYF.

This clonotype was seen a handful of times. This chain connects TRBV18 to TRBJ2-5, with TRBD2 as a possible D gene (6 bases). The CDR3 runs to 14 residues. With 2 bases removed from V and 6 bases from J, the gap between germline ends came to 13 bases. Germline loops: CDR1 KGHSH, CDR2 LQKENI. The CDR3: CASSPDLGRQTQYF. DNA for the CDR3: TGTGCCAGCTCACCAGACTTAGGGAGGCAGACCCAGTACTTC.

This clonotype was picked up a small number of times. The chain employs TRBV11-2 and TRBJ2-3, with D unclear. The CDR3 totals 15 residues. V lost 0 bases, J lost 0 bases, and 7 bases lay in between. Germline loops: CDR1 SGHAT, CDR2 FQNNGV. The CDR3 loop is CASSLDFPSTDTQYF. The CDR3 nucleotides are TGTGCCAGCAGCTTAGATTTCCCGAGCACAGATACGCAGTATTTT.

V usage is TRBV27 and J usage is TRBJ1-5, with D maybe TRBD1 (5 bases). The CDR3 is made up of 15 amino acids. Per the germline V gene, CDR1 is MNHEY and CDR2 is SMNVEV (reference sequence). V was shortened by 3 bases and J by 1 base, with 10 bases between the two germline ends. DNA for the CDR3: TGTGCCAGCAGTTTGCAGGGATGGAGCAATCAGCCCCAGCATTTT. Translation: CASSLQGWSNQPQHF.

In its sample, this clonotype was seen a few times. A read error may be the cause here, since a much bigger clone is one base away. The rearrangement links TRBV18 to TRBJ2-3, with D tentatively TRBD1 (6 bases). In germline, CDR1 is KGHSH, CDR2 LQKENI. The CDR3 is 14 amino acids. V was cut by 3 bases and J by 0 bases, with 7 bases left in between. DNA for the CDR3: TGTGCCAGCTCACCGGACAGTAGCACAGATACGCAGTATTTT. Its protein product is CASSPDSSTDTQYF.

V usage is TRBV5-4 and J usage is TRBJ1-1; 7 positions agree with TRBD1. V lost 7 bases, J lost 2 bases, and 11 bases stayed unmatched. The CDR3 runs 15 residues. From germline, CDR1 is SGHNT and CDR2 YYREEE (reference sequence). The CDR3 sequence: CASLTSGTDNTEAFF. For the CDR3, the DNA is TGTGCCAGCCTCACATCCGGGACAGATAACACTGAAGCTTTCTTT.

This clonotype turned up a few times. The CDR3 nucleotides read TGTGCCAGCAGCCCCCGGACAGGGGCGGACAATCAGCCCCAGCATTTT. Amino acid sequence: CASSPRTGADNQPQHF. The rearrangement uses TRBV7-2 and TRBJ1-5, with TRBD1 matching 9 bases. V gave up 5 bases and J gave up 3 bases; unmatched junction bases: 8. The CDR3 runs to 16 residues. Germline V gives CDR1 SGHTA, CDR2 FQGNSA.

J is TRBJ2-2 and V is TRBV5-1; 8 positions match TRBD1. This CDR3 spans 17 amino acids. With 0 bases clipped from V and 4 bases from J, the junction kept 8 bases outside the gene matches. Germline lookup yields CDR1 SGHRS and CDR2 YFSETQ. CDR3 bases: TGCGCCAGCAGCTTGGTCGGACAGGGTATTGGCACCGGGGAGCTGTTTTTT. This translates into CASSLVGQGIGTGELFF.

This clonotype was detected a few times. This sequence joins TRBV4-1 and TRBJ1-6; D is ambiguous. Trimming stripped 1 base from V and 7 bases from J, with 14 bases between. The CDR3 has 16 amino acids. The germline V gene encodes CDR1 MGHRA and CDR2 YSYEKL. For the CDR3, the DNA is TGCGCCAGCAGCCAAGGCGTACCCTTGACGAATTCACCCCTCCACTTT. It yields the protein CASSQGVPLTNSPLHF.